The present T cell receptor (beta chain) was sequenced within a study of CD8 T cells in Susac syndrome. Study details: Eight or nine of the sequenced Susac syndrome patients were in remission, and roughly six had active disease.

Reverse transcription of roughly 0.45 to 1 ug RNA used random hexamers. It was immunoSEQ multiplex PCR that amplified TCR beta CDR3 across 54 Vbeta and 13 Jbeta. MiXCR, applied by TCRdb to the immunoSEQ multiplex PCR reads, yields one record per CDR3 protein. The data contain about 180,000 distinct CDR3 sequences, roughly 92% of them singletons. The V and J ends lost 1 base and 0 bases respectively, with 8 bases between them. The CDR3 covers 14 residues. The germline V gene has CDR1 SGHRS and CDR2 YFSETQ. The chain combines TRBV5-1 with TRBJ2-7; D unresolved. The sequence came from a human donor with Susac syndrome. The sequencing input was CD4+ T cells from PBMCs. Written as DNA, the CDR3 is TGCGCCAGCAGCTTGATTGGGTCCTCCTACGAGCAGTACTTC. Amino acids: CASSLIGSSYEQYF.